This TCR beta chain was recorded in a study of blood T cell repertoires in COVID-19. Turning to the study itself: COVID-19 samples, acute and convalescent, were from the United States, Italy and Spain. T cells, B-cell-depleted T cells, or PBMCs supplied cDNA or gDNA.

In the study's own analysis: Nucleated cell counts were estimated from reference gene primer amplification. Clones were read by immunoSEQ multiplex PCR, and TCRdb kept only the in-frame ones, dropping some. The V and J calls and the clone size are those of that table, but D and trimming were determined from the DNA. This table has 90,000 to 120,000 clones, roughly two thirds appearing once. With regard to this clone: It is unclear where the CDR3 begins or ends on the DNA, so no DNA is shown, and the CDR3 is as TCRdb lists it.

Germline lookup yields CDR1 SGHTA and CDR2 FQGNSA. The CDR3 is 14 amino acids in total, end residues counted. This chain links TRBV7-2 with TRBJ2-2; TRBD2 was called by the table and not checked on the DNA. Sequencing used peripheral blood. The source of this sequence is a man older than 75 with acute or convalescent COVID-19. The CDR3: CASSKDLTPGSCFF.